This TCR beta chain was recovered during a study of cytomegalovirus exposure and HLA in healthy donors. Trimming removed 6 bases from V and 4 bases from J, with 16 bases in between. The V gene's germline CDR1 is KGHSH and CDR2 LQKENI. CDR3 length: 14 residues. Libraries were prepared by immunoSEQ multiplex PCR; TCRdb keeps only in-frame clonotypes and omits some of them. The sample records 150,000 to 200,000 clones, roughly three quarters being singletons. The chain uses TRBV18 and TRBJ2-7; a possible D gene is TRBD2 (5 bases). The specimen was PBMCs. The TCR was taken from a woman aged 25 to 39 in good health and CMV-seronegative. CDR3 residues: CASSAGAEEYEQYF. CDR3 sequence (DNA): TGTGCCAGCTCGGCAGGAGCGGAGGAATACGAGCAGTACTTC. Full variable domain (outside the CDR3, taken from reference TRBV18 and TRBJ2-7): NAGVMQNPRHLVRRRGQEARLRCSPMKGHSHVYWYRQLPEEGLKFMVYLQKENIIDESGMPKERFSAEFPKEGPSILRIQQVVRGDSAAYFCASSAGAEEYEQYFGPGTRLTVT.